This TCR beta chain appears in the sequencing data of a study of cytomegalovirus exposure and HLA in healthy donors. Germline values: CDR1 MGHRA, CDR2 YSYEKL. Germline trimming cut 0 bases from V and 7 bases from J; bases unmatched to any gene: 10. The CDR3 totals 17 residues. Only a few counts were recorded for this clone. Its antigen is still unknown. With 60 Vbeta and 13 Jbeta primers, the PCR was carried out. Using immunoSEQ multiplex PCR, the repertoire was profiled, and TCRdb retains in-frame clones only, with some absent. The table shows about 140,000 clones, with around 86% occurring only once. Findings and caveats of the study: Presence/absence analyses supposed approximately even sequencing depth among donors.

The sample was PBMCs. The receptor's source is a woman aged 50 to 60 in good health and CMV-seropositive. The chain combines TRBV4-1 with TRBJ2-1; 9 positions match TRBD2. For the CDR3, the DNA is TGCGCCAGCAGCCAAGAGGGGCTACTAGCGGGTTTAAATGAGCAGTTCTTC. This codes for CASSQEGLLAGLNEQFF.